The 28 T cell receptor beta chains presented below share a single source sample, sequenced in a study of identifying expanded T cells in peripheral blood. The repertoire was sequenced with immunoSEQ multiplex PCR; TCRdb's copy has only in-frame clones and lacks some. Of tens of thousands of clones listed, about 88% are singletons. Sequencing used blood. These receptors were obtained from a person aged 18-70 years in good health.

The table lists this clone with a few counts. A junction end diverges from the germline sequence, so it may reflect a read error. The V call is TRBV30, the J call TRBJ1-1; no definite D call. Germline CDR1 is GTSNPN and CDR2 is SVGIG (reference sequence). CDR3 size: 12 residues. CDR3 region: CARRRGNTEAFF. The CDR3, as DNA: TGTGCCCGGAGGAGAGGGAACACTGAAGCTTTCTTT. The variable domain in full, with the rest retrieved from reference TRBV30 and TRBJ1-1, is SQTIHQWPATLVQPVGSPLSLECTVEGTSNPNLYWYRQAAGRGLQLLFYSVGIGQISSEVPQNLSASRPQDRQFILSSKKLLLSDSGFYLCARRRGNTEAFFGQGTRLTVV.

The V and J genes are TRBV19 and TRBJ2-7; possibly TRBD1 for D (5 bases). The CDR3 totals 17 residues. Trimming removed 5 bases at V and 2 bases at J, with 22 bases between. Germline loops: CDR1 LNHDA, CDR2 SQIVND (reference sequence). CDR3: CASSARVTGSEAYEQYF. DNA of the CDR3: TGTGCCAGTAGTGCCCGAGTCACAGGTAGTGAAGCCTACGAGCAGTACTTC.

This rearrangement joins TRBV14 to TRBJ2-7; no reliable D call. CDR1 is SGHDN, CDR2 FVKESK, per germline. CDR3 length equals 14 residues. The V and J ends lost 5 bases and 0 bases respectively, with 11 bases between them. The CDR3 loop is CASSSSALSYEQYF. CDR3 in DNA: TGTGCCAGCAGCTCTTCGGCTCTCTCCTACGAGCAGTACTTC.

This chain uses TRBV7-9 with TRBJ1-1, with D unresolved. The germline V gene encodes CDR1 SEHNR and CDR2 FQNEAQ (reference sequence). The CDR3 spans 15 residues. The V end was cut by 1 base, the J end by 0 bases, with 9 bases between. CDR3 coding DNA: TGTGCCAGCAGCTTAGAAGTGACGGTGAACACTGAAGCTTTCTTT. It codes for CASSLEVTVNTEAFF.

This chain connects TRBV5-1 to TRBJ2-3; tentative D call: TRBD1 (5 bases). Between the trimmed V and J ends, which lost 2 bases and 3 bases, there was a span of 13 bases. Germline loops: CDR1 SGHRS, CDR2 YFSETQ. This CDR3 is built from 15 residues. The CDR3 bases are TGCGCCAGCAGCTTTGCAGGGATGGGGACAGATACGCAGTATTTT. Translation: CASSFAGMGTDTQYF. Combining the CDR3 with reference TRBV5-1 and TRBJ2-3 gives the whole variable domain KAGVTQTPRYLIKTRGQQVTLSCSPISGHRSVSWYQQTPGQGLQFLFEYFSETQRNKGNFPGRFSGRQFSNSRSEMNVSTLELGDSALYLCASSFAGMGTDTQYFGPGTRLTVL.

The chain recombines TRBV20-1 with TRBJ1-4; tentatively, D is TRBD1 (6 bases). Germline values: CDR1 DFQATT, CDR2 SNEGSKA (reference sequence). V was clipped by 2 bases and J by 17 bases, with 15 bases between them. The CDR3 has 11 amino acids. This CDR3 reads CSARLGHGGFF. CDR3 DNA sequence: TGCAGTGCTAGACTAGGGCACGGGGGCTTTTTT.

The J gene is TRBJ1-2, the V gene TRBV5-1, with 10 bases identical to TRBD1. The CDR3 loop spans 14 amino acids. CDR1 is SGHRS, CDR2 YFSETQ, per germline. V shed 2 bases and J 5 bases; nucleotides not matched to a gene: 3. CDR3: CASSFGQGGYGYTF. In DNA, the CDR3 is TGCGCCAGCAGCTTCGGACAGGGGGGTTATGGCTACACCTTC. The whole variable domain, remainder taken from reference TRBV5-1 and TRBJ1-2, is KAGVTQTPRYLIKTRGQQVTLSCSPISGHRSVSWYQQTPGQGLQFLFEYFSETQRNKGNFPGRFSGRQFSNSRSEMNVSTLELGDSALYLCASSFGQGGYGYTFGSGTRLTVV.

This clone was found a few times. This rearrangement joins TRBV5-4 to TRBJ2-3; D is perhaps TRBD1 (5 bases). Trimming removed 2 bases from V and 2 bases from J, with 9 bases in between. The CDR3 has 14 amino acids. Per the germline V gene, CDR1 is SGHNT and CDR2 is YYREEE (reference sequence). DNA of the CDR3: TGTGCCAGCAGCTTTCAGGGATCCACAGATACGCAGTATTTT. Translating it yields CASSFQGSTDTQYF.

The chain links TRBV11-2 to TRBJ2-1; D ambiguous. V was trimmed by 3 bases and J by 6 bases, leaving 15 bases between them. CDR1 and CDR2 from the germline V gene are SGHAT and FQNNGV. The CDR3 length is 15 residues. The CDR3 spells CASSFGPPPANEQFF. CDR3 DNA: TGTGCCAGCAGCTTTGGGCCCCCTCCCGCCAATGAGCAGTTCTTC.

The chain uses TRBV4-3 and TRBJ2-3, with TRBD2 as a possible D gene (6 bases). CDR1 is LGHNA and CDR2 is YSLEER in the germline V gene. The CDR3 totals 17 residues. Trimming shortened V by 0 bases and J by 6 bases, and 19 bases separated the two germline ends. The CDR3: CASSQDSPFGRGDTQYF. The CDR3 region has the DNA TGCGCCAGCAGCCAAGATTCCCCTTTCGGGAGAGGTGATACGCAGTATTTT.

The CDR3 coding sequence is TGTGCCAGCAGCCCCCGACACCCTTATAGCATAGGAAACACCATATATTTT. Protein sequence: CASSPRHPYSIGNTIYF. This chain connects TRBV11-2 to TRBJ1-3; D not certain. V was trimmed by 5 bases and J by 4 bases, leaving 21 bases between them. CDR1 and CDR2 (germline): SGHAT, FQNNGV. The CDR3 is 17 residues long.

CDR3 protein: CASSLDQGTTGELFF. Written as DNA, the CDR3 is TGCGCCAGCAGCTTGGATCAGGGAACCACCGGGGAGCTGTTTTTT. The chain joins TRBV5-1 to TRBJ2-2; possibly TRBD1 for D (5 bases). The CDR3 sequence is 15 residues long. CDR1 SGHRS and CDR2 YFSETQ come from the germline V gene. Trimming left V 0 bases short and J 4 bases short, with 10 bases between.

This clone was observed once. In DNA form, the CDR3 reads TGCGCCAGCAGCTTGGGCGTACAGGGTACCGAGCAGTACTTC. This encodes CASSLGVQGTEQYF. This chain connects TRBV5-1 to TRBJ2-7, with D possibly being TRBD1 (6 bases). V lost 0 bases and J lost 6, with 13 bases in between. The CDR3 sequence is 14 residues long. CDR1 is SGHRS, CDR2 YFSETQ, per germline.

The genes are TRBV29-1 and TRBJ1-2, with a possible D match to TRBD1 (6 bases). CDR3 length: 12 residues. Germline V lookup: CDR1 SQVTM, CDR2 ANQGSEA. V gave up 5 bases and J gave up 1 base, with 8 bases separating them. The CDR3 protein is CSVSDSNYGYTF. CDR3 in DNA: TGCAGCGTTTCGGACAGTAACTATGGCTACACCTTC.

This clone has a handful of counts. This sequence joins TRBV19 and TRBJ1-3, with D possibly matching TRBD1 (5 bases). Trimming took 4 bases from V and 4 from J, leaving 14 bases between them. This CDR3 has 15 amino acids. Looked up from germline, CDR1 is LNHDA and CDR2 is SQIVND (reference sequence). DNA for the CDR3: TGTGCCAGTAGTACGTACCACGGGGGGGGAAACACCATATATTTT. Translating it yields CASSTYHGGGNTIYF.

Only one count was recorded for this clone. This rearrangement joins TRBV7-2 to TRBJ2-7, with D perhaps matching TRBD1 (5 bases). In germline, CDR1 is SGHTA, CDR2 FQGNSA. The V gene lost 3 bases and the J gene lost 3 bases, with 12 bases spanning the gap. This CDR3 has 14 residues. The chain's CDR3 is CASSLQGALYEQYF. The CDR3 DNA follows: TGTGCCAGCAGCTTGCAGGGTGCTCTCTACGAGCAGTACTTC.

CDR3 DNA sequence: TGTGCCAGCAGCCTAAGAGCGGGGCGCACAGATACGCAGTATTTT. Encoded protein: CASSLRAGRTDTQYF. The chain joins TRBV7-2 to TRBJ2-3, with 7 nucleotides matching TRBD2. The germline CDR1 and CDR2 sequences are SGHTA and FQGNSA. The CDR3 is 15 amino acids. V was clipped by 5 bases and J by 1 base; unmatched bases: 6.

CDR3 sequence (DNA): TGTGCCAGCAGCGGAGGACTTCCGACCGGGGAGCTGTTTTTT. It translates to CASSGGLPTGELFF. This chain uses TRBV5-4 with TRBJ2-2; TRBD2 is a possible D gene (5 bases). V was cut by 4 bases and J by 5 bases, with 12 bases left in between. The CDR3 sequence is 14 residues long. The V gene's germline CDR1 is SGHNT and CDR2 YYREEE (reference sequence).

The chain uses TRBV6-6 and TRBJ1-2; D is possibly TRBD1 (5 bases). CDR1 MNHNY and CDR2 SVGAGI come from the germline V gene (reference sequence). Trimming took off 7 bases at V and 2 bases at J, with 17 bases between the two ends. The CDR3 length is 15 residues. CDR3 region: CASNTRGEGNYGYTF. CDR3 bases: TGTGCCAGCAACACCCGGGGGGAGGGAAACTATGGCTACACCTTC.

V is TRBV6-5 and J is TRBJ2-7; D might be TRBD2 (6 bases). Trimming left V 6 bases short and J 7 bases short, with 10 bases between. Germline V gene data show CDR1 as MNHEY and CDR2 as SVGAGI. This CDR3 region has 11 residues. The CDR3 region is CASRTGGEQYF. The CDR3 bases are TGTGCCAGCAGAACCGGGGGAGAGCAGTACTTC.

This chain links TRBV6-5 with TRBJ2-7, with D unclear. V was trimmed by 0 bases and J by 8 bases, leaving 11 bases between them. Germline-derived CDR1 and CDR2 are MNHEY and SVGAGI. The CDR3 sequence is 13 residues long. The CDR3 nucleotides are TGTGCCAGCAGTTACTCGAAGGACGGAAAGCAGTACTTC. It translates to CASSYSKDGKQYF.

This chain links TRBV11-3 with TRBJ2-1; maybe TRBD2 (5 bases). Per the germline V gene, CDR1 is SGHNT and CDR2 is YENEEA. The length of the CDR3 is 12 residues. V was shortened by 4 bases and J by 12 bases, with 13 bases between the two germline ends. CDR3 DNA sequence: TGTGCCAGCAGCTCACCCGGGGTGGGGCAGTTCTTC. As protein: CASSSPGVGQFF.

The V and J genes are TRBV2 and TRBJ2-1; 10 nucleotides line up with TRBD2. The V and J ends lost 7 bases and 7 bases, in that order; junction bases with no gene match: 13. The CDR3 covers 16 residues. Germline loops: CDR1 SNHLY, CDR2 FYNNEI. The CDR3 protein is CASIPRRTSGKNEQFF. CDR3 in DNA: TGTGCCAGCATACCCCGACGGACTAGCGGAAAAAATGAGCAGTTCTTC.

J is TRBJ1-2 and V is TRBV19; D unresolved. The CDR3 runs 13 residues. The V and J ends lost 3 bases and 3 bases respectively, with 8 bases between them. CDR1 and CDR2 (germline): LNHDA, SQIVND (reference sequence). CDR3 sequence: CASSILGDYGYTF. The CDR3 DNA is TGTGCCAGTAGTATCCTGGGAGACTATGGCTACACCTTC.

The chain employs TRBV5-8 and TRBJ1-5; D remains unclear. V was shortened by 0 bases and J by 7 bases, with 8 bases between the two germline ends. The V gene's germline CDR1 is SGHTS and CDR2 YDEGEE. This CDR3 contains 13 residues. The CDR3 DNA is TGTGCCAGCAGCTTGGGGGTCTGGCAGCCCCAGCATTTT. It is translated as CASSLGVWQPQHF.

As regards this clone: Other DNA sequences within the sample encode an identical CDR3. The genes are TRBV7-9 and TRBJ1-1, with D tentatively TRBD1 (5 bases). Trimming shortened V by 1 base and J by 2 bases, and 8 bases separated the two germline ends. The V gene's germline CDR1 is SEHNR and CDR2 FQNEAQ (reference sequence). This CDR3 is built from 14 residues. This CDR3 is CASSLVRGNTEAFF. Written as DNA, the CDR3 is TGTGCCAGCAGCTTAGTAAGGGGAAACACTGAAGCTTTCTTT.

This clone was observed a handful of times. The chain is built from TRBV6-1 and TRBJ1-3; 9 bases match TRBD1. The CDR3 extends over 15 amino acids. Germline V CDR1 and CDR2: MNHNS, SASEGT. The ends lost 6 bases at V and 0 bases at J; junction bases unmatched: 3. DNA of the CDR3: TGTGCCAGCAGCTCACAGGGGGCCTCTGGAAACACCATATATTTT. This sequence encodes CASSSQGASGNTIYF.

The rearrangement joins TRBV10-2 to TRBJ1-1; D is undetermined. Germline CDR1 is WSHSY and CDR2 is SAAADI. The CDR3 contains 14 residues. V was clipped by 2 bases and J by 4 bases, with 11 bases between them. The chain's CDR3 is CASSETGLGTEAFF. CDR3 in DNA: TGCGCCAGCAGTGAGACCGGTCTTGGCACTGAAGCTTTCTTT.